The 21 T cell receptor beta chains reported below all come from one sample, sequenced in a study of cytomegalovirus exposure and HLA in healthy donors. The PCR used 60 Vbeta and 13 Jbeta primers. Here immunoSEQ multiplex PCR was the method, and the copy in TCRdb shows in-frame clones only, minus some. The table gives around 120,000 clones; the top ten clones make up 3.6% of it. The source material was PBMCs. These receptors were taken from a man younger than 30 in good health and CMV-seronegative.

CDR3 bases: TGTGCCAGCAGCCCCGGGGCCGGGGAGCTGTTTTTT. This encodes CASSPGAGELFF. The chain has TRBV13 and TRBJ2-2; D is perhaps TRBD2 (5 bases). The germline V gene has CDR1 PRHDT and CDR2 FYEKMQ (reference sequence). V shed 5 bases and J shed 6 bases, with 7 bases lying between them. The CDR3 has 12 residues.

The chain links TRBV6-1 to TRBJ1-5; 7 nucleotides align to TRBD1. CDR1 is MNHNS, CDR2 SASEGT, per germline. Germline trimming cut 6 bases from V and 7 bases from J; bases unmatched to any gene: 9. The CDR3 has 14 amino acids. In DNA form, the CDR3 reads TGTGCCAGCAGCGGGCGGGCAGGGGGGCAGCCCCAGCATTTT. It yields the protein CASSGRAGGQPQHF.

The chain couples TRBV9 to TRBJ2-7; 10 nucleotides align to TRBD2. The V gene's germline CDR1 is SGDLS and CDR2 YYNGEE. V lost 0 bases to trimming and J lost 4 bases; unmatched junction nucleotides: 4. The CDR3 is 15 residues long. The CDR3, as DNA: TGTGCCAGCAGCGTAGGGGCTAGCGGGAGTTACGAGCAGTACTTC. This gives the protein CASSVGASGSYEQYF.

The rearrangement uses TRBV19 and TRBJ1-2, with 8 bases matching TRBD1. The CDR3 totals 14 residues. CDR1 is LNHDA, CDR2 SQIVND, per germline (reference sequence). Trimming took 6 bases from V and 3 from J; bases not matched to a gene: 6. CDR3 nucleotide sequence: TGTGCCAGTAGCAGGACAGGGAGGGACTATGGCTACACCTTC. Translated, it gives CASSRTGRDYGYTF.

The chain combines TRBV10-2 with TRBJ2-3; D remains ambiguous. The V and J ends lost 4 bases and 4 bases respectively, with 12 bases between them. The CDR3 is 14 amino acids. Germline V gene sequence: CDR1 WSHSY, CDR2 SAAADI. The CDR3 protein is CASSGNIGADTQYF. DNA of the CDR3: TGCGCCAGCAGTGGGAATATAGGAGCAGATACGCAGTATTTT.

The V and J genes are TRBV5-4 and TRBJ2-7, with D uncertain. This CDR3 is 13 amino acids long. Trimming left V 0 bases short and J 3 bases short, with 7 bases between. The germline V gene encodes CDR1 SGHNT and CDR2 YYREEE (reference sequence). The CDR3 region is CASSLDGLYEQYF. The CDR3 bases are TGTGCCAGCAGCTTGGATGGCCTCTACGAGCAGTACTTC.

V and J are TRBV12-5 and TRBJ2-2, with 7 bases lining up with TRBD1. The CDR3 spans 15 residues. CDR1 is LGHNT and CDR2 is FRNRAP in the germline V gene. The V gene end was trimmed by 5 bases and the J gene end by 2 bases; junction bases not matched to a gene: 5. Written as DNA, the CDR3 is TGTGCTAGTGGTATCGGGACAGCTAACACCGGGGAGCTGTTTTTT. Amino acid sequence: CASGIGTANTGELFF. The full variable domain, with the rest looked up from reference TRBV12-5 and TRBJ2-2, is DARVTQTPRHKVTEMGQEVTMRCQPILGHNTVFWYRQTMMQGLELLAYFRNRAPLDDSGMPKDRFSAEMPDATLATLKIQPSEPRDSAVYFCASGIGTANTGELFFGEGSRLTVL.

The chain recombines TRBV21-1 with TRBJ2-2; TRBD2 is taken as the D call from the table, unchecked against the DNA. TRBV21-1 is a pseudogene. The CDR3 is made up of 16 amino acids. CDR3 in amino acids: CASSQTSSGATGELFF. Here the CDR3 DNA reads TGTGCCAGCAGCCAAACGTCCAGCGGTGCTACCGGGGAGCTGTTTTTT.

V gene TRBV6-4 combines with J gene TRBJ1-1; D uncertain. CDR3 length: 13 amino acids. Germline V gene lookup returns CDR1 MRHNA and CDR2 SNTAGT. V lost 0 bases to trimming and J lost 1 base, with 3 bases between them. The CDR3: CASSDSQNTEAFF. CDR3 nucleotides: TGTGCCAGCAGTGACTCACAGAACACTGAAGCTTTCTTT.

V usage is TRBV19 and J usage is TRBJ1-4; 8 bases are a match to TRBD1. CDR1 is LNHDA and CDR2 is SQIVND in the germline V gene (reference sequence). CDR3 length equals 15 residues. The trim removed 5 bases at V and 7 bases at J, leaving 9 bases unmatched. The CDR3 nucleotides are TGTGCCAGTAGTGTAACAGGGGGTCGGAGTGAAAAACTGTTTTTT. The encoded protein is CASSVTGGRSEKLFF. Using reference TRBV19 and TRBJ1-4 for the parts outside the CDR3, the full variable domain is DGGITQSPKYLFRKEGQNVTLSCEQNLNHDAMYWYRQDPGQGLRLIYYSQIVNDFQKGDIAEGYSVSREKKESFPLTVTSAQKNPTAFYLCASSVTGGRSEKLFFGSGTQLSVL.

A word on this clone: One junction end disagrees with the germline gene, perhaps due to a read error. CDR3 coding DNA: TGTGCCAGCAGATCTCTACGGGACAGCTCCTACGGGCAGTACTTC. Translation: CASRSLRDSSYGQYF. V usage is TRBV2 and J usage is TRBJ2-7; 7 bases align to TRBD1. The germline gives CDR1 SNHLY, CDR2 FYNNEI. The CDR3 loop spans 15 amino acids.

This chain uses TRBV7-9 with TRBJ2-3, with 9 bases matching TRBD1. The ends lost 6 bases at V and 7 bases at J; junction bases unmatched: 11. Germline values: CDR1 SEHNR, CDR2 FQNEAQ (reference sequence). The CDR3 is 15 amino acids. The DNA of the CDR3 is TGTGCCAGCAGTCAGGGACAGGGATTTCCAAATACGCAGTATTTT. This codes for CASSQGQGFPNTQYF.

This chain links TRBV10-2 with TRBJ2-7; TRBD1 matches at 7 bases. The germline gives CDR1 WSHSY, CDR2 SAAADI. This CDR3 has 12 residues. V dropped 5 bases and J dropped 3; count of bases not matched to a gene: 1. This chain's CDR3 is CASSRDSYEQYF. The CDR3 DNA is TGCGCCAGCAGTCGGGACAGCTACGAGCAGTACTTC.

This sequence joins TRBV5-1 and TRBJ1-1, with TRBD1 matching 10 bases. The ends lost 1 base at V and 5 bases at J; junction bases unmatched: 17. Germline CDR1 and CDR2: SGHRS and YFSETQ. CDR3 length: 19 residues. CDR3 in amino acids: CASSLNTMTGGNFRTEAFF. The DNA for the CDR3 is TGCGCCAGCAGCTTGAACACGATGACAGGGGGCAATTTCAGGACTGAAGCTTTCTTT. Full variable domain (remainder filled in from reference TRBV5-1 and TRBJ1-1): KAGVTQTPRYLIKTRGQQVTLSCSPISGHRSVSWYQQTPGQGLQFLFEYFSETQRNKGNFPGRFSGRQFSNSRSEMNVSTLELGDSALYLCASSLNTMTGGNFRTEAFFGQGTRLTVV.

The V and J genes are TRBV2 and TRBJ1-1; D may be TRBD1 (5 bases). CDR1 is SNHLY and CDR2 is FYNNEI in the germline V gene. This CDR3 has 15 residues. Trimming removed 6 bases at V and 4 bases at J, with 18 bases between. The CDR3 sequence is CASRASPTGVTEAFF. DNA for the CDR3: TGTGCCAGCAGGGCATCACCCACAGGAGTCACTGAAGCTTTCTTT.

The rearrangement uses TRBV28 and TRBJ1-2; 9 nucleotides line up with TRBD1. After removal of 4 bases from V and 8 bases from J, the junction contained 8 bases not matched to a gene. Germline values: CDR1 MDHEN, CDR2 SYDVKM. This CDR3 region has 14 residues. The CDR3 nucleotides are TGTGCCAGCAGTTATTCCGGGACAGGGAAAGGCTACACCTTC. Protein product: CASSYSGTGKGYTF.

This CDR3 is CACTGGHNQPQHF. Written as DNA, the CDR3 is TGTGCCTGCACAGGGGGCCACAATCAGCCCCAGCATTTT. V gene TRBV30 combines with J gene TRBJ1-5; TRBD1 matches 9 bases. V lost 6 bases and J lost 3; bases outside the gene matches: 3. CDR1 and CDR2 (germline): GTSNPN, SVGIG (reference sequence). The CDR3 extends over 13 amino acids.

The CDR3 here is CASSVRGESSYEQYF. The CDR3 DNA sequence: TGTGCCAGCAGTGTCCGGGGGGAAAGCTCCTACGAGCAGTACTTC. This chain uses TRBV6-5 with TRBJ2-7; 7 bases are a match to TRBD2. J lost 0 bases, V lost 5 bases, and 7 bases had no gene match. The CDR3 loop spans 15 amino acids. The germline V gene has CDR1 MNHEY and CDR2 SVGAGI.

The chain recombines TRBV10-3 with TRBJ1-1; D gene uncertain. V dropped 10 bases and J dropped 4 bases, with 19 bases sitting between them. The CDR3 length is 14 residues. The germline gives CDR1 ENHRY, CDR2 SYGVKD. As DNA, the CDR3 is TGTGCCACTTATAGCGGTAGGCTAGGCACTGAAGCTTTCTTT. Translation: CATYSGRLGTEAFF.

The rearrangement joins TRBV27 to TRBJ1-2; 7 bases match TRBD1. The CDR3 loop spans 16 amino acids. Germline V gives CDR1 MNHEY, CDR2 SMNVEV (reference sequence). The J segment lost 3 bases and the V segment lost 0 bases, leaving 7 bases of the junction unmatched. CDR3 amino acids: CASSLSGTEKYYGYTF. For the CDR3, the DNA is TGTGCCAGCAGTTTATCCGGGACAGAGAAGTACTATGGCTACACCTTC.

The chain has TRBV19 and TRBJ2-2, with D tentatively TRBD2 (6 bases). The V and J ends lost 7 bases and 1 base respectively, with 16 bases between them. CDR1 is LNHDA and CDR2 is SQIVND in the germline V gene (reference sequence). This CDR3 region has 16 residues. This chain's CDR3 is CASITTSSVNTGELFF. Here the CDR3 DNA reads TGTGCCAGTATCACGACCTCTAGCGTGAACACCGGGGAGCTGTTTTTT.